This is a list of T cell receptor beta chains from one sample in a study of cytotoxic CD8 clonotypes in ibrutinib-treated CLL. TCRdb's copy holds only in-frame clones and misses some; the assay was immunoSEQ multiplex PCR. The sample has 300,000 to 400,000 clones; 67% are singletons. The material sequenced was PBMCs, taken after 36 months of ibrutinib treatment. The receptors derive from a human donor with chronic lymphocytic leukemia. CDR3s include the opening cysteine and the closing phenylalanine or tryptophan. D genes are given only for firm matches. Clone size is shown for a subset of rows, as once, few, many or a class of expanded clone.

D,J,size,V,DNA,CDR3
TRBD2,TRBJ2-7,-,TRBV7-9,TGTGCCAGCAGCTCCCTACCCGGGACTAGCGGGAGGTACTTC,CASSSLPGTSGRYF
-,TRBJ1-5,-,TRBV6-5,TGTGCCAGCAGTTACTCAGGGGGTCGGCAGCCCCAGCATTTT,CASSYSGGRQPQHF
-,TRBJ2-1,-,TRBV29-1,TGCAGCGTTGATTGGGGGCTAGTGAGCTCCTACAATGAGCAGTTCTTC,CSVDWGLVSSYNEQFF
TRBD1,TRBJ1-1,-,TRBV13,TGTGCCAGCAGCCGACAGGGTTTGCGAGCTTTCTTT,CASSRQGLRAFF
-,TRBJ2-7,-,TRBV5-4,TGTGCCAGCAGCTCCGGGGATTCGGGCTACGAGCAGTACTTC,CASSSGDSGYEQYF
-,TRBJ2-3,-,TRBV29-1,TGCAGCGTTCGGCGGGATACGCAGTATTTT,CSVRRDTQYF
-,TRBJ1-6,few,TRBV2,TGTGCCAGCGTCCGGCAAACTAATTCACCCCTCCACTTT,CASVRQTNSPLHF
-,TRBJ2-7,-,TRBV6-5,TGTGCCAGCAGCCCCCCAGGCATTCACGAGCAGTACTTC,CASSPPGIHEQYF
TRBD2,TRBJ2-1,-,TRBV28,TGTGCCAGCAGTCTCTTAGCGGGGGGGTACAATGAGCAGTTCTTC,CASSLLAGGYNEQFF
-,TRBJ1-1,few,TRBV7-9,TGTGCCAGCAGCTTTAATCAATACAGTCGGAACACTGAAGCTTTCTTT,CASSFNQYSRNTEAFF
TRBD2,TRBJ2-7,-,TRBV6-5,TGTGCCAGCAGTTACAGCGGGGGGGAGTACGAGCAGTACTTC,CASSYSGGEYEQYF
-,TRBJ2-2,-,TRBV5-1,TGCGCCAGTGGGAGCGCGAACACCGGGGAGCTGTTTTTT,CASGSANTGELFF
TRBD1,TRBJ2-1,-,TRBV10-1,TGCGCCAGCAGAGGTATCGGGTCAGGGGGCGTCTATGAGCAGTTCTTC,CASRGIGSGGVYEQFF
-,TRBJ2-6,few,TRBV7-9,TGTGCCAGCAGGTCCCACATCTCGCTCTCTGGGGCCAACGTCCTGACTTTC,CASRSHISLSGANVLTF
TRBD1,TRBJ2-3,-,TRBV2,TGTGCCAGCAGTGGTGGACAGGGCGGTGGTACGCAGTATTTT,CASSGGQGGGTQYF
TRBD1,TRBJ2-4,few,TRBV7-9,TGTGCCAGCAGCTCCCCATTAGGTTCCGGGACAGGGGGCATTCAGTACTTC,CASSSPLGSGTGGIQYF
TRBD2,TRBJ2-7,-,TRBV4-2,TGTGCCAGCAGCCAACCACTAGCGGGGGGCTCCTACGAGCAGTACTTC,CASSQPLAGGSYEQYF
-,TRBJ1-1,-,TRBV5-1,TGCGCCAGCAGCCTGGTGTTGAGGCGGCTGAACACTGAAGCTTTCTTT,CASSLVLRRLNTEAFF
-,TRBJ1-2,few,TRBV6-1,TGTGCCAGCAGTGAGTCCAGAGCGGGGGGCTACACCTTC,CASSESRAGGYTF
-,TRBJ2-2,-,TRBV5-1,TGCGCCAGCAGCTTGGTGGCGGGTACGGACACCGGGGAGCTGTTTTTT,CASSLVAGTDTGELFF
TRBD2,TRBJ2-3,few,TRBV5-1,TGCGCCAGCAGCTTGTCGCTAGCGGGGACTAGCACAGATACGCAGTATTTT,CASSLSLAGTSTDTQYF
-,TRBJ1-2,-,TRBV5-4,TGTGCCAGCAGCACGGGGGGCGCCGGCTATGGCTACACCTTC,CASSTGGAGYGYTF
-,TRBJ2-7,-,TRBV5-1,TGCGCCAGCAGCTTGGGGCAGGCAAGCTCCTACGAGCAGTACTTC,CASSLGQASSYEQYF
-,TRBJ2-5,-,TRBV5-1,TGCGCCAGCAGCTATACGAGCGAGAAAGAGACCCAGTACTTC,CASSYTSEKETQYF
-,TRBJ1-5,-,TRBV18,TGTGCCAGCTCACCCTCCACCTCCCAAAATCAGCCCCAGCATTTT,CASSPSTSQNQPQHF
-,TRBJ1-2,-,TRBV7-8,TGTGCCAGCAGCCCCCCTGGAGGGGAGCCCAACTTC,CASSPPGGEPNF
-,TRBJ2-7,-,TRBV11-2,TGTGCCAGCAGCGCTCTCCGGGGCGCTGGCCACTACGAGCAGTACTTC,CASSALRGAGHYEQYF
TRBD1,TRBJ2-7,-,TRBV6-4,TGTGCCAGCAGTGACTTCCCCGGGACAGGGCACGACGAGCAGTACTTC,CASSDFPGTGHDEQYF
-,TRBJ2-5,-,TRBV6-1,TGTGCCAGCAGCCGAAGAGGTGAGACCCAGTACTTC,CASSRRGETQYF
TRBD2,TRBJ2-1,-,TRBV4-2,TGTGCCAGCAGCCAAGATATAAGACTAGCGGGTGATGAGCAGTTCTTC,CASSQDIRLAGDEQFF
TRBD1,TRBJ2-7,-,TRBV15,TGTGCCACCAGCAGAGAGGGGACAGGGGGCTACGAGCAGTACTTC,CATSREGTGGYEQYF
-,TRBJ2-5,-,TRBV5-8,TGTGCCAGCAGCTTGTTAGCCCAAGAGACCCAGTACTTC,CASSLLAQETQYF
-,TRBJ2-5,-,TRBV5-1,TGCGCCAGCAGCTTGTTCGGGCAGGAGTACCAAGAGACCCAGTACTTC,CASSLFGQEYQETQYF
TRBD1,TRBJ1-4,few,TRBV2,TGTGCCAGCAGGGACAGGGGCGGTAATGAAAAACTGTTTTTT,CASRDRGGNEKLFF
-,TRBJ2-1,-,TRBV7-9,TGTGCCAGCAGCTTTGGGCAGTTCTTC,CASSFGQFF
-,TRBJ1-3,-,TRBV4-1,TGCGCCAGCAGCCTTACACTGAGCTCTGGAAACACCATATATTTT,CASSLTLSSGNTIYF
-,TRBJ1-2,-,TRBV7-9,TGTGCCAGCAGCTTAAACGGGTATGGCTACACCTTC,CASSLNGYGYTF
-,TRBJ1-1,few,TRBV7-9,TGTGCCATCCTAGGATCCGTGAACACTGAAGCTTTCTTT,CAILGSVNTEAFF
-,TRBJ2-7,-,TRBV4-1,TGCGCCAGCAGCCAAGACACCCGATCGCGGGAGCAGTACTTC,CASSQDTRSREQYF
-,TRBJ1-1,-,TRBV9,TGTGCCAGCAGCGTCGGACGTCATGCTAGGACTGTATGCTTT,CASSVGRHARTVCF
-,TRBJ1-6,few,TRBV4-1,TGCGCCAGCAGCCTGGGCCCCTCGGGATCACCCCTCCACTTT,CASSLGPSGSPLHF
-,TRBJ2-7,-,TRBV9,TGTGCCAGCAGCCCCTCGGGGATACCCTCTTGGGGGCAGTACTTC,CASSPSGIPSWGQYF
TRBD2,TRBJ2-7,-,TRBV2,TGTGCCAGCAGTGAAAGGACTAGCCGCCTTCCCTACGAGCAGTACTTC,CASSERTSRLPYEQYF
TRBD1,TRBJ1-5,-,TRBV2,TGTGCCAGCAGGGACGACAGGGGGCTTCAGCCCCAGCATTTT,CASRDDRGLQPQHF
TRBD2,TRBJ2-2,few,TRBV7-9,TGTGCCAGCAGCGGGCGGACTAGCGGGGAACGAGTTAACACCGGGGAGCTGTTTTTT,CASSGRTSGERVNTGELFF
TRBD2,TRBJ2-1,-,TRBV29-1,TGCAGCGTTTTTGCGGGAGGGGAGCAGTTCTTC,CSVFAGGEQFF
-,TRBJ1-4,few,TRBV29-1,TGCAGCGTTGACGGAGGGGGAAGGGATGAAAAACTGTTTTTT,CSVDGGGRDEKLFF
-,TRBJ2-5,-,TRBV5-6,TGTGCCAGCAGCCACCGGACAGTAAGAGAGACCCAGTACTTC,CASSHRTVRETQYF
-,TRBJ1-2,-,TRBV11-2,TGTGCCAGCAGCCTTGAGGGTTCCCCTGACTATGGCTACACCTTC,CASSLEGSPDYGYTF
-,TRBJ2-7,-,TRBV7-9,TGTGCCAGCAGCCAGGGGCCCTACGAGCAGTACTTC,CASSQGPYEQYF
-,TRBJ2-2,-,TRBV4-1,TGCGCCAGCAGCCCCCCCGTAGGGAACAGGGCTCGTTATGGGGCCGGGGAGCTGTTTTTT,CASSPPVGNRARYGAGELFF
-,TRBJ1-2,-,TRBV2,TGTGCCAGCAGTGAAGCGCTTCTGGCAGGCTATGGCTACACCTTC,CASSEALLAGYGYTF
-,TRBJ1-1,-,TRBV29-1,TGCAGCGTTGAAGAATCGGGCACCCAGAAGTCCTTCTTT,CSVEESGTQKSFF